Reported below is one T cell receptor (beta chain). Its antigen is not identified. The data originate from a study of T cell responses to AZD1222 COVID-19 vaccine. Study-wide results and caveats: Donors, mostly white British, included more females; clonal diversity was possibly underestimated.

Sequenced by immunoSEQ multiplex PCR; TCRdb stores in-frame clones only, minus some. This table holds about 150,000 clones, over 80% found once. V shed 7 bases, J shed 5 bases, and the junction held 7 bases outside the gene matches. CDR3 length: 14 residues. The V gene's germline CDR1 is SNHLY and CDR2 FYNNEI. The TCR comes from an adult who received the AZD1222 COVID-19 vaccine. J is TRBJ1-4 and V is TRBV2; 7 bases fit TRBD1. The source was peripheral blood, collected 28 days after the second AZD1222 dose. This CDR3 reads CASKQQGINEKLFF. The CDR3 coding sequence is TGTGCCAGCAAGCAACAGGGGATAAATGAAAAACTGTTTTTT.